The 16 T cell receptor beta chains given below trace back to one sample, sequenced in a study of blood T cell repertoires in COVID-19. The repertoire was sequenced with immunoSEQ multiplex PCR; TCRdb's copy has only in-frame clones and lacks some. The sample carries more than 150,000 clones, 86% recorded once. Material for sequencing was peripheral blood. Receptors were obtained from a man aged 55 to 70 with acute or convalescent COVID-19.

This chain joins TRBV28 and TRBJ2-1; TRBD2 agrees at 7 bases. The CDR3 sequence is 16 residues long. The ends lost 3 bases at V and 6 bases at J; junction bases unmatched: 11. The germline CDR1 and CDR2 sequences are MDHEN and SYDVKM. The CDR3 nucleotides read TGTGCCAGCAGTTTTTTGACGGGAGGTCAGGGCAATGAGCAGTTCTTC. Protein: CASSFLTGGQGNEQFF.

This clone was seen just once. The chain employs TRBV6-5 and TRBJ2-1; TRBD2 aligns across 8 bases. The V and J ends lost 10 bases and 0 bases, in that order; junction bases with no gene match: 2. The CDR3 sequence is 13 residues long. Germline loops: CDR1 MNHEY, CDR2 SVGAGI. DNA of the CDR3: TGTGCCACGGGGGGGGGCTCCTACAATGAGCAGTTCTTC. This encodes CATGGGSYNEQFF.

The count of this clone is one. The rearrangement uses TRBV5-5 and TRBJ2-3; D unclear. The germline V gene encodes CDR1 SGHKS and CDR2 YYEKEE (reference sequence). The CDR3 sequence is 14 residues long. Trimming took 0 bases from V and 2 from J, leaving 7 bases between them. The CDR3 nucleotides are TGTGCCAGCAGCTTGGGGTTCTACACAGATACGCAGTATTTT. It translates to CASSLGFYTDTQYF.

The rearrangement links TRBV9 to TRBJ1-1, with a weak D call TRBD1 (6 bases). Germline CDR1 reads SGDLS; CDR2 reads YYNGEE. The CDR3 spans 15 residues. V was pared by 4 bases and J by 3 bases, with 16 bases between. In nucleotides, the CDR3 is TGTGCCAGCAGCTTATCAGGGGAGGGGGACACTGAAGCTTTCTTT. Amino acid sequence: CASSLSGEGDTEAFF.

The CDR3 DNA follows: TGTGCCAGCAGTTTACGACAGGGCCGTGAAAAACTGTTTTTT. Amino acid sequence: CASSLRQGREKLFF. This chain joins TRBV27 and TRBJ1-4, with TRBD1 identical over 7 bases. CDR1 is MNHEY, CDR2 SMNVEV, per germline (reference sequence). With V trimmed by 2 bases and J by 7 bases, 4 bases remained unmatched. The length of the CDR3 is 14 residues.

This clone was found a few times. This sequence joins TRBV19 and TRBJ1-6; D not resolved. Germline V gene lookup returns CDR1 LNHDA and CDR2 SQIVND (reference sequence). The CDR3 is 15 amino acids. With 3 bases removed from V and 7 bases from J, the gap between germline ends came to 13 bases. CDR3 in DNA: TGTGCCAGTAGTATCATGCCTTCGACAAATTCACCCCTCCACTTT. Protein product: CASSIMPSTNSPLHF.

This clone was seen only a few times. DNA for the CDR3: TGTGCCACAGAAATATTAGGGAGCATGTACTTC. This translates into CATEILGSMYF. The J gene is TRBJ2-7, the V gene TRBV25-1; maybe TRBD2 (5 bases). The CDR3 runs to 11 residues. Trimming removed 10 bases at V and 12 bases at J, with 19 bases between. Germline assignment: CDR1 MGHDK and CDR2 SYGVNS.

The chain carries TRBV18 and TRBJ1-2; D remains ambiguous. The CDR3 runs to 12 residues. The V end was cut by 3 bases, the J end by 11 bases, with 13 bases between. From germline, CDR1 is KGHSH and CDR2 LQKENI. CDR3 coding DNA: TGTGCCAGCTCACCCTCGACCGACGGGTACACCTTC. It specifies CASSPSTDGYTF.

The genes are TRBV28 and TRBJ1-1; no clear D. CDR1 is MDHEN, CDR2 SYDVKM, per germline. There are 13 residues in the CDR3. Trimming shortened V by 8 bases and J by 1 base, and 11 bases separated the two germline ends. In DNA, the CDR3 is TGTGCCAGCGAACAACAGTGGAACACTGAAGCTTTCTTT. Protein: CASEQQWNTEAFF.

This clone was counted a few times. The chain couples TRBV7-6 to TRBJ2-5; D unclear. Germline V gene sequence: CDR1 SGHVS, CDR2 FNYEAQ. Between the trimmed V and J ends, which lost 5 bases and 5 bases, there was a span of 9 bases. The CDR3 consists of 12 residues. The CDR3: CASSPGRETQYF. The CDR3 bases are TGTGCCAGCAGCCCAGGCAGGGAGACCCAGTACTTC.

The chain employs TRBV6-5 and TRBJ2-7; a weak D match, TRBD2 (6 bases). The germline gives CDR1 MNHEY, CDR2 SVGAGI. V shed 9 bases and J shed 3 bases, with 9 bases lying between them. The CDR3 length is 11 residues. As DNA, the CDR3 is TGTGCCAGTCTAGCGAGCTACGAGCAGTACTTC. Translating gives CASLASYEQYF.

The sample holds one count of this clone. The J gene is TRBJ2-7, the V gene TRBV7-2; D is uncertain. Germline CDR1 SGHTA, CDR2 FQGNSA. The CDR3 runs to 12 residues. Deletions cut 3 bases from V and 4 bases from J, with 7 bases between. CDR3 sequence: CASSFTRYEQYF. In DNA, the CDR3 is TGTGCCAGCAGCTTTACGCGGTACGAGCAGTACTTC.

The V gene is TRBV6-1, the J gene TRBJ1-2, with D uncertain. The CDR3 consists of 15 residues. The V and J ends lost 2 bases and 4 bases respectively, with 14 bases between them. Germline lookup yields CDR1 MNHNS and CDR2 SASEGT. The CDR3 spells CASSERGTRGYGYTF. In nucleotides, the CDR3 is TGTGCCAGCAGTGAACGAGGCACCAGAGGCTATGGCTACACCTTC.

The V call is TRBV5-7, the J call TRBJ2-2, with TRBD2 matching 10 bases. TRBV5-7 is known as an ORF, though its function is uncertain. This CDR3 has 19 residues. V shed 3 bases, J shed 0 bases, and the junction held 11 bases outside the gene matches. The DNA of the CDR3 is TGTGCCAGCAGCTGGGACGGGACTAGCGACCCCGCGAACACCGGGGAGCTGTTTTTT. Translation gives CASSWDGTSDPANTGELFF.

The CDR3 DNA is TGTGCCACCCGTCGAGGGGGACCCTACGAGCAGTACTTC. It codes for CATRRGGPYEQYF. V is TRBV28 and J is TRBJ2-7, with D perhaps TRBD1 (6 bases). Trimming removed 10 bases at V and 2 bases at J, with 15 bases between. In germline, CDR1 is MDHEN, CDR2 SYDVKM. The CDR3 runs 13 residues.

In this sample, this clone turned up a few times. The chain recombines TRBV29-1 with TRBJ2-5, with TRBD2 as a possible D gene (6 bases). This CDR3 spans 12 amino acids. Trimming removed 3 bases at V and 5 bases at J, with 10 bases between. Germline V gives CDR1 SQVTM, CDR2 ANQGSEA. CDR3 residues: CSVDDGGETQYF. CDR3 DNA: TGCAGCGTTGATGATGGGGGGGAGACCCAGTACTTC. The full variable domain, with the rest looked up from reference TRBV29-1 and TRBJ2-5, is SAVISQKPSRDICQRGTSLTIQCQVDSQVTMMFWYRQQPGQSLTLIATANQGSEATYESGFVIDKFPISRPNLTFSTLTVSNMSPEDSSIYLCSVDDGGETQYFGPGTRLLVL.